The TCR beta chain under discussion was sequenced for a study of blood T cell repertoires in COVID-19. In its sample, this clone was seen once. Generated by immunoSEQ multiplex PCR, the TCRdb table keeps only in-frame clones and is missing some. Here the sample spans over 150,000 clones, roughly four fifths being singletons. Germline loops: CDR1 MDHEN, CDR2 SYDVKM. The V gene lost 6 bases and the J gene lost 4 bases, with 18 bases spanning the gap. This CDR3 has 15 amino acids. This sequence was found in a woman between 65 and 79 years old with COVID-19, enrolled during active disease. The sequencing input was peripheral blood. The chain joins TRBV28 to TRBJ1-1; D not certain. CDR3 loop: CASSREILGGTEAFF. The CDR3 region has the DNA TGTGCCAGCAGCCGAGAAATACTCGGAGGCACTGAAGCTTTCTTT.